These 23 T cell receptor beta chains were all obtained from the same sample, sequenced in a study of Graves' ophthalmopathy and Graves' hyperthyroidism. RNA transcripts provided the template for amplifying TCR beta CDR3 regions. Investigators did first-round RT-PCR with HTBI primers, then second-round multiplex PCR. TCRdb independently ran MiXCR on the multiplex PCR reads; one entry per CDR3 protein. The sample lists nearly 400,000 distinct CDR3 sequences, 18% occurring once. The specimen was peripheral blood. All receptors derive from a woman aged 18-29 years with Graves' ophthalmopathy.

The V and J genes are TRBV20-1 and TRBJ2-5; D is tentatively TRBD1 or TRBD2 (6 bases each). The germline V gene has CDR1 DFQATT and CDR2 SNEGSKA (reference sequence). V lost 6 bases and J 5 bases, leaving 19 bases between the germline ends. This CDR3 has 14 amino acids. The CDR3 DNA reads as TGCAGTGCCTATCAGGGGAGGCTTGAGGAGACCCAGTACTTC. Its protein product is CSAYQGRLEETQYF.

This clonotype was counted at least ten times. The CDR3 spells CSATGAKNIQYF. Here the CDR3 DNA reads TGCAGTGCCACAGGTGCTAAAAACATTCAGTACTTC. This chain joins TRBV20-1 and TRBJ2-4; possibly TRBD1 for D (5 bases). The germline V and J ends were trimmed by 6 bases and 4 bases, with 10 bases remaining between them. The germline gives CDR1 DFQATT, CDR2 SNEGSKA (reference sequence). This CDR3 is built from 12 residues.

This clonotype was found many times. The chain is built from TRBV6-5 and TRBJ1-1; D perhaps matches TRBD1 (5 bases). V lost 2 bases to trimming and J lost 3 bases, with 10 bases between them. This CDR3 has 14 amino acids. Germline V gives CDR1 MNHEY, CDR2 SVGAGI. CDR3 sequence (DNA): TGTGCCAGCAGTTACGGGGGGGTTCACACTGAAGCTTTCTTT. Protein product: CASSYGGVHTEAFF.

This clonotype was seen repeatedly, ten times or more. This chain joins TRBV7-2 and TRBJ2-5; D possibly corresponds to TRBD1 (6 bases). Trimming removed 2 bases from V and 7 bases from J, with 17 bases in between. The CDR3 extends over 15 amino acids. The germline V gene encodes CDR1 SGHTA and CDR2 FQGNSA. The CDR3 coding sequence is TGTGCCAGCAGCTTATCTCGGACAGCTTTCGGGACCCAGTACTTC. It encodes CASSLSRTAFGTQYF.

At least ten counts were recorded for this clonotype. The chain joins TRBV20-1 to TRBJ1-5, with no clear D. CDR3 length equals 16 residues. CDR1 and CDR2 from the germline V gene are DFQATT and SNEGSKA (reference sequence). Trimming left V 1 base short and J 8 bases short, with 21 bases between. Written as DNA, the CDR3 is TGCAGTGCTAGAGTCGCAGGCAAACCCCCGAGTGAGCCCCAGCATTTT. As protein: CSARVAGKPPSEPQHF.

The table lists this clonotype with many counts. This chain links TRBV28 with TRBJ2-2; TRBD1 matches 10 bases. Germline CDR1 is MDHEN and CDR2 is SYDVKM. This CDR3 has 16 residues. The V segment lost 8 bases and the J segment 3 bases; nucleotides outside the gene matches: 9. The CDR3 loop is CASGTRQGAYTGELFF. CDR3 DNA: TGTGCCAGCGGTACTCGACAGGGGGCGTACACCGGGGAGCTGTTTTTT.

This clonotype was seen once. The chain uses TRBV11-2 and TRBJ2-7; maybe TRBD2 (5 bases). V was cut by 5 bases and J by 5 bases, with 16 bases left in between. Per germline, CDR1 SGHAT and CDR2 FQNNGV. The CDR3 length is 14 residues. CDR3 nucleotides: TGTGCCAGCAGCCCCACGACCGCCGGGGACGAGCAGTACTTC. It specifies CASSPTTAGDEQYF.

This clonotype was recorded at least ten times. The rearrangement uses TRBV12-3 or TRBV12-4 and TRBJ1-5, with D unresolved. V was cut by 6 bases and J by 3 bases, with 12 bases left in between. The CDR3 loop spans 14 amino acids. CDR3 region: CASSPDLNNQPQHF. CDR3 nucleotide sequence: TGTGCCAGCAGCCCGGACCTTAACAATCAGCCCCAGCATTTT.

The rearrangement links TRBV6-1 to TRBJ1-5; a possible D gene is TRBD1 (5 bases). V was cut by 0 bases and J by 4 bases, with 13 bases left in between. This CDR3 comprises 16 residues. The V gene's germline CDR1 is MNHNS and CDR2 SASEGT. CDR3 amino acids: CASSEARGLRNQPQHF. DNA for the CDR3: TGTGCCAGCAGTGAAGCCCGGGGGTTAAGGAATCAGCCCCAGCATTTT.

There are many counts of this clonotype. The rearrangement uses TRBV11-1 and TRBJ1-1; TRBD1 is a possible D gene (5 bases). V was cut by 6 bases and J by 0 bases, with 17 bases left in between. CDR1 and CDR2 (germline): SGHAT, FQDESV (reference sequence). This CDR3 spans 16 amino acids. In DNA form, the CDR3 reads TGTGCCAGCAGTCTTGTGCGGGGCGTCATGAACACTGAAGCTTTCTTT. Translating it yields CASSLVRGVMNTEAFF.

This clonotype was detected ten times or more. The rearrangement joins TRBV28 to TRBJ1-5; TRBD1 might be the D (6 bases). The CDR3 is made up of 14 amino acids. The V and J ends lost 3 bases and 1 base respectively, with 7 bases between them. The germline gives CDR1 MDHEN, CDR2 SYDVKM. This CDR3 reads CASSFQGSNQPQHF. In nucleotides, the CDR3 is TGTGCCAGCAGTTTTCAGGGGAGCAATCAGCCCCAGCATTTT.

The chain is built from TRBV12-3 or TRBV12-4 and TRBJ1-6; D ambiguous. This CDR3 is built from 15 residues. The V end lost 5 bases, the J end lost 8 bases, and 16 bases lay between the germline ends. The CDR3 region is CASSTETLGYSPLHF. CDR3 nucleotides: TGTGCCAGCAGTACTGAGACCTTGGGATATTCACCCCTCCACTTT.

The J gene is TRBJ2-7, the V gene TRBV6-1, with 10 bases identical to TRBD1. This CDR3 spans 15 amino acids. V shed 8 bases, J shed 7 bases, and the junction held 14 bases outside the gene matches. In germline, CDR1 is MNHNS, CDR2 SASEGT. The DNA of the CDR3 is TGTGCCAGCGTATCCCCCGGGACAGGGGCTCGGGAGCAGTACTTC. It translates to CASVSPGTGAREQYF.

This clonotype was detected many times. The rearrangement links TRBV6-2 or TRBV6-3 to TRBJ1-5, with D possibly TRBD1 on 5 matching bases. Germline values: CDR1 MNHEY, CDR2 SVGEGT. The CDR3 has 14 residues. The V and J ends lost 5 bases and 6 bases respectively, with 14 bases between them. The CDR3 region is CASSRDARRQPQHF. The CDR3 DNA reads TGTGCCAGCAGTCGGGACGCCAGACGTCAGCCCCAGCATTTT.

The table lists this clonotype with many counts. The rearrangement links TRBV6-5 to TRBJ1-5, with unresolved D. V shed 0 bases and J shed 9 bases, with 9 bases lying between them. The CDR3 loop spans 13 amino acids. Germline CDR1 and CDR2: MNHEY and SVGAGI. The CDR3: CASSYSIGWPQHF. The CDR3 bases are TGTGCCAGCAGTTACTCGATCGGGTGGCCCCAGCATTTT.

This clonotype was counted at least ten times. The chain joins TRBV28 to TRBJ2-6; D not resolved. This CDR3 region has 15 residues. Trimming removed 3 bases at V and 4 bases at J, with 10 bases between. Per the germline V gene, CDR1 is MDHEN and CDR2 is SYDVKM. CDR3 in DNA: TGTGCCAGCAGTTTGATCCCCAGCGGGGCCAACGTCCTGACTTTC. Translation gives CASSLIPSGANVLTF. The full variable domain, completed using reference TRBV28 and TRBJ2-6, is DVKVTQSSRYLVKRTGEKVFLECVQDMDHENMFWYRQDPGLGLRLIYFSYDVKMKEKGDIPEGYSVSREKKERFSLILESASTNQTSMYLCASSLIPSGANVLTFGAGSRLTVL.

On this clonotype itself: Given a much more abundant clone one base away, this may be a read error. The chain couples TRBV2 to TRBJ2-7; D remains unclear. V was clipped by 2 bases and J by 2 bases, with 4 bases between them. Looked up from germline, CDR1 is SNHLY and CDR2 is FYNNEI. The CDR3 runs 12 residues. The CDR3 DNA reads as TGTGCCAGCAGTGAATGGACCTACGAGCAGTACTTC. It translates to CASSEWTYEQYF. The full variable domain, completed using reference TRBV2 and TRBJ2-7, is EPEVTQTPSHQVTQMGQEVILRCVPISNHLYFYWYRQILGQKVEFLVSFYNNEISEKSEIFDDQFSVERPDGSNFTLKIRSTKLEDSAMYFCASSEWTYEQYFGPGTRLTVT.

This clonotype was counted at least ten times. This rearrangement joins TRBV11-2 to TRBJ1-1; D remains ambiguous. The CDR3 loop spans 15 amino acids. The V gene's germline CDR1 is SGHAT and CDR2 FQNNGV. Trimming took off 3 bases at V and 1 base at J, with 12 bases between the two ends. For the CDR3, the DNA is TGTGCCAGCAGCTTGGTGTGGGCGTCGAACACTGAAGCTTTCTTT. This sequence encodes CASSLVWASNTEAFF.

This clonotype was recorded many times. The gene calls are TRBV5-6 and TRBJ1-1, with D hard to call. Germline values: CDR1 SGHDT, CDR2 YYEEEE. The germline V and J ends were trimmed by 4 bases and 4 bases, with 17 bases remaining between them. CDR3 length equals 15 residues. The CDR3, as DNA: TGTGCCAGCAGCCCGGGATGGCGCGCGGGCACTGAAGCTTTCTTT. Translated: CASSPGWRAGTEAFF.

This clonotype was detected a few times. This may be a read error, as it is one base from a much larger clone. The CDR3 loop reads CASRAGFGYTF. In DNA form, the CDR3 reads TGTGCCAGCAGGGCAGGGTTTGGCTACACCTTC. The chain links TRBV6-1 to TRBJ1-2; D is possibly TRBD1 (5 bases). Per germline, CDR1 MNHNS and CDR2 SASEGT. Trimming took off 6 bases at V and 7 bases at J, with 9 bases between the two ends. This CDR3 contains 11 residues.

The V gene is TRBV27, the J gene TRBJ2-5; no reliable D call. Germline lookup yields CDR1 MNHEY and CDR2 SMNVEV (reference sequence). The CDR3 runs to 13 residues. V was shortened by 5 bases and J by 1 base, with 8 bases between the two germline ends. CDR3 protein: CASSRNSQETQYF. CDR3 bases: TGTGCCAGCAGTAGGAACAGCCAAGAGACCCAGTACTTC.

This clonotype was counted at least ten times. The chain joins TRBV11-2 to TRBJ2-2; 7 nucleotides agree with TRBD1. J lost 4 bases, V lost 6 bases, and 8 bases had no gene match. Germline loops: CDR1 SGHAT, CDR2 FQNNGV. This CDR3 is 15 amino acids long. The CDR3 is CASSSRQGLTGELFF. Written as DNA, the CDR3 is TGTGCCAGCAGTTCCCGACAGGGCCTCACCGGGGAGCTGTTTTTT.

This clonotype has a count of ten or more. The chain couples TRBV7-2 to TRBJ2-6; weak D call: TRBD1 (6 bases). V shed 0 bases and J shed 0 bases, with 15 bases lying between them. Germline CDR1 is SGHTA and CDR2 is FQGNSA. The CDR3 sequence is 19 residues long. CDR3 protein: CASSLAGLGHISGANVLTF. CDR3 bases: TGTGCCAGCAGCTTAGCGGGCCTGGGACACATCTCTGGGGCCAACGTCCTGACTTTC.